The TCR beta chain under discussion was sequenced for a study of blood T cell repertoires in COVID-19. Repertoires were generated with immunoSEQ multiplex PCR, while TCRdb's copy carries only in-frame clones and drops some. The sample has under 250,000 clones, 82% seen once. This clone was seen only once. The CDR3 has 15 amino acids. CDR1 and CDR2 from the germline V gene are SEHNR and FQNEAQ (reference sequence). V trimming: 1 base; J trimming: 5 bases; junction bases outside the gene matches: 5. The chain recombines TRBV7-9 with TRBJ2-5; the match to TRBD2 covers 9 bases. The source of this sequence is a woman aged 55-75 years who had recovered from COVID-19. Sample: PBMCs or T cells enriched from blood (not recorded which). CDR3 sequence: CASSLDSGSYETQYF. In nucleotides, the CDR3 is TGTGCCAGCAGCTTAGATAGCGGGAGTTATGAGACCCAGTACTTC. Variable domain in full (rest from reference TRBV7-9 and TRBJ2-5): DTGVSQNPRHKITKRGQNVTFRCDPISEHNRLYWYRQTLGQGPEFLTYFQNEAQLEKSRLLSDRFSAERPKGSFSTLEIQRTEQGDSAMYLCASSLDSGSYETQYFGPGTRLLVL.